Detailed here is one T cell receptor beta chain. Indicated treatment: preoperative locoregional IRX-2 cytokine immunotherapy. Preoperative locoregional IRX-2 cytokine immunotherapy was tested in the phase Ib source study. The data stem from a study of preoperative IRX-2 immunotherapy in early breast cancer. Assay: immunoSEQ multiplex PCR; the TCRdb copy retains only in-frame clones and omits some. The table records 39,000 or so clones, around three quarters of them present only once. This TCR was sampled from a human donor with breast cancer. Sample: tumor tissue, taken after IRX-2 immunotherapy.

In DNA, the CDR3 is TGCGCCAGTGGACTAGCGGGGGTAGATACGCAGTATTTT. Amino acid sequence: CASGLAGVDTQYF. V and J are TRBV10-2 and TRBJ2-3; 13 nucleotides line up with TRBD2. The CDR3 consists of 13 residues. The germline V gene encodes CDR1 WSHSY and CDR2 SAAADI. V dropped 9 bases and J dropped 5; count of bases not matched to a gene: 2.